This T cell receptor beta chain is drawn from a study of T cell responses to AZD1222 COVID-19 vaccine. With regard to this clone: Antigen: not known.

Trimming removed 2 bases at V and 2 bases at J, with 3 bases between. The CDR3 is made up of 12 amino acids. CDR1 is MNHNY, CDR2 SVGAGI, per germline (reference sequence). Assay: immunoSEQ multiplex PCR; the TCRdb copy retains only in-frame clones and omits some. In the table there are about 150,000 clones, 91% of which are singletons. Study outcomes and limitations: Repertoire sampling was restricted to post-peak T cell response timepoints. Among those given AZD1222, only five or six were seropositive at baseline.

Sequencing was performed on peripheral blood, taken on day 0 of AZD1222 vaccination. This sequence joins TRBV6-6 and TRBJ2-5; unclear D gene. The clonotype originates from an adult in good health. CDR3 residues: CASSYRQETQYF. DNA for the CDR3: TGTGCCAGCAGTTACCGTCAAGAGACCCAGTACTTC.